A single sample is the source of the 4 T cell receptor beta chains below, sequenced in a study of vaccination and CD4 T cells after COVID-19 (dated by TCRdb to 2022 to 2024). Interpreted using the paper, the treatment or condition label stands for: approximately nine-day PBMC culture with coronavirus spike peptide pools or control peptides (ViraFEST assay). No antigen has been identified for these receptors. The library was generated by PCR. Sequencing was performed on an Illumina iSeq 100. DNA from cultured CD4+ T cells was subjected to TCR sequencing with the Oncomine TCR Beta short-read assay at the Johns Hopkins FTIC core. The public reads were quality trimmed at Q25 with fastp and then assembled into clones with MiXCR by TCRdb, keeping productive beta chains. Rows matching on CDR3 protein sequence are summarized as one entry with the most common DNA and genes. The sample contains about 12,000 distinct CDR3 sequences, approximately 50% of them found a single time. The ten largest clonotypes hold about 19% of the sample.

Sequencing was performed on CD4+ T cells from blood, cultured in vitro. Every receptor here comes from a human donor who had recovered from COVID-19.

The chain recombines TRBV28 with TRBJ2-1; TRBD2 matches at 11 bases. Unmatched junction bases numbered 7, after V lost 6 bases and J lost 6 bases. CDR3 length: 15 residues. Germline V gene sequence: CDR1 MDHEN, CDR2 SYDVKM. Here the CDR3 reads CASRLAGGPSNEQFF. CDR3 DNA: TGTGCCAGCAGGTTAGCGGGAGGGCCGTCCAATGAGCAGTTCTTC.

The CDR3 region has the DNA TGTGCCAGCACACTAGCGGGACGCCCCTACGAGCAGTACTTC. This encodes CASTLAGRPYEQYF. The V call is TRBV28, the J call TRBJ2-7, with TRBD2 identical over 10 bases. The CDR3 length is 14 residues. V shed 7 bases, J shed 2 bases, and the junction held 5 bases outside the gene matches. The germline V gene has CDR1 MDHEN and CDR2 SYDVKM.

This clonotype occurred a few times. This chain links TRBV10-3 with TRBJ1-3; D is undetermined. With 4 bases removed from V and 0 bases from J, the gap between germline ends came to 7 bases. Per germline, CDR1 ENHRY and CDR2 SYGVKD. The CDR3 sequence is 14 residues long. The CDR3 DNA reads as TGTGCCATCAGTGTCCGTTCCTCTGGAAACACCATATATTTT. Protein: CAISVRSSGNTIYF.

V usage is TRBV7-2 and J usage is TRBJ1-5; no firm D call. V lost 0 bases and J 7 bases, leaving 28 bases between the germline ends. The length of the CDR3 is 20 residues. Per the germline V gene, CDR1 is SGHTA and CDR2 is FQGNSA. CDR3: CASSLALEWDPNTLAQPQHF. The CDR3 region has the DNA TGTGCCAGCAGCTTAGCACTTGAGTGGGATCCTAATACTCTAGCCCAGCCCCAGCATTTT.